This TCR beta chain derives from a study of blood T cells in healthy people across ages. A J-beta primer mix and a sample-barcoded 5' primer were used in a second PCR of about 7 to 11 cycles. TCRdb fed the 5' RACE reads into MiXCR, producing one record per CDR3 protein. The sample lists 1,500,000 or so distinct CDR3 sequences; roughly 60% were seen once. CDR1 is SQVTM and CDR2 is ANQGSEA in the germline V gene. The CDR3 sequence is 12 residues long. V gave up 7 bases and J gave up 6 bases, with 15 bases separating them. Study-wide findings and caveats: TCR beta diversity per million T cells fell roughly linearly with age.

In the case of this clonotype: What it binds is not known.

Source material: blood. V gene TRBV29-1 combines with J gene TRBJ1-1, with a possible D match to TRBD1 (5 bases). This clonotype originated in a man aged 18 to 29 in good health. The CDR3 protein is CSADLGTPEAFF. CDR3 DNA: TGCAGCGCTGACTTGGGGACCCCTGAAGCTTTCTTT.